This T cell receptor (beta chain) appears in the sequencing data of a study of graft-versus-host responses after intestinal transplantation. The V gene lost 6 bases and the J gene lost 3 bases, with 13 bases spanning the gap. CDR3 length: 14 residues. CDR1 is MNHNY, CDR2 SVGAGI, per germline (reference sequence). Comment on this clone: Antigen: not known.

Findings of the study overall: There were GvH clones found in recipient marrow, and some of them appeared first in ileum or blood.

This table comes from immunoSEQ multiplex PCR, and its TCRdb copy is limited to in-frame clones, with some not included. The sample has almost 40,000 clones, about 95% seen once; the top ten hold more than 0.2%. The chain uses TRBV6-6 and TRBJ2-3, with D maybe TRBD2 (6 bases). This TCR came from a human donor who was the organ donor for an intestinal transplant. The starting material was unstimulated CD8+ T cells sorted from spleen or lymph node cells, obtained before transplant. DNA of the CDR3: TGTGCCAGCAGCGTCGCGGGGCAGACAGATACGCAGTATTTT. It codes for CASSVAGQTDTQYF.